The present entry profiles one T cell receptor beta chain with its context. Its antigen is unknown. Qualities for individual bases were not recorded, and no much larger clone is one base off. In the paper's terms, the treatment or condition label means: allogeneic hematopoietic cell transplantation with graft depleted of TCRalphabeta T cells and CD19 B cells. Transplant recipients were children who received TCRalphabeta/CD19-depleted allogeneic hematopoietic cell grafts. The V and J ends are trimmed by 3 bases and 5 bases, leaving 13 bases between them. Reading from cysteine to phenylalanine, the CDR3 counts 13 amino acids. The retained sequence is limited to the CDR3, 39 bases, with the frame set at the first base. Via the germline V gene (reference sequence), CDR1 is DFQATT and CDR2 SNEGSKA. The sample is drawn from a study of T-cell reconstitution after alpha-beta-depleted transplantation in children (dated by TCRdb to 2016 to 2017). Regarding the complete study: Using TCR repertoire profiling, the study followed T-cell immune reconstitution in a quantitative way in children after TCRalphabeta/CD19-depleted allogeneic hematopoietic cell transplantation.

Receptors were amplified or captured by PCR. This sample was sequenced with an Illumina HiSeq 2500. Molecular barcoding was employed in the preparation of TCR libraries, with unique molecular identifiers being used to normalize TCRbeta repertoire quantification. In-frame beta chains were kept once TCRdb had trimmed the public reads at Q25 with fastp and called clones with MiXCR. CDR3 protein duplicates are merged, each entry listing the most common genes and DNA. A total of 300,000 to 350,000 distinct CDR3 sequences appear in this sample, around 16% of them only once. Clones ranked in the top ten supply roughly two fifths of the sample. Study-wide findings and limitations: In some patients, the high TCRbeta diversity seen at day 60 was put down to recipient T cells and intrathymic progenitors that had survived conditioning. The frequencies of hyperexpanded clones fell over the following months, and after one year, T-cell counts and TCRbeta diversity were mostly attributed to newly produced T cells. Apparently early alphabetaT-cell count recovery about two months after transplant reportedly relied on only several hundred rapidly expanded clones derived from non-depleted graft cells.

The receptor was isolated from a male patient aged 2-15 years who had a stem cell transplant for acute lymphoblastic leukemia, so the T cells may come from the graft donor. Sequencing used PBMCs, mostly from graft donor cells, obtained 360 days after TCRalphabeta/CD19-depleted stem cell transplant. The sequence links TRBV20-1 to TRBJ2-5; a tentative D call is TRBD1 (5 bases match). The CDR3 amino acid sequence is: CSARARAVETQYF. The DNA sequence reads TGCAGTGCTAGGGCCAGGGCCGTGGAGACCCAGTACTTC.